The 16 T cell receptor beta chains below come from one sample, sequenced in a study of CD8+ T cells in alopecia areata (dated by TCRdb to 2017 to 2018). Libraries came from the immunoSEQ multiplex PCR assay. For TCR sequencing, RNA was extracted from every sample and reverse transcribed into cDNA to serve as template. TCRdb limited this immuneACCESS table to in-frame rearrangements with V and J called. A share of clones is missing; checked studies link under half to unresolved V genes, and the rest is unexplained. This sample gives fewer than 100,000 clones in total; roughly 42% of them show up just once. The top ten constitute roughly 0.83% of the sample. Material for sequencing was CD4+ T cells sorted from blood. These receptors were obtained from a human donor with alopecia areata.

This rearrangement joins TRBV9 to TRBJ2-7; 9 bases are a match to TRBD1. Germline values: CDR1 SGDLS, CDR2 YYNGEE. The V gene end was trimmed by 4 bases and the J gene end by 6 bases; junction bases not matched to a gene: 8. The CDR3 loop spans 14 amino acids. The CDR3 DNA reads as TGTGCCAGCAGCACGGGACAGGGTAAAGGCGAGCAGTACTTC. As protein: CASSTGQGKGEQYF.

This chain uses TRBV29-1 with TRBJ2-3; 9 positions match TRBD2. The CDR3 length is 18 residues. V gave up 0 bases and J gave up 1 base; unmatched junction bases: 11. The V gene's germline CDR1 is SQVTM and CDR2 ANQGSEA. CDR3 bases: TGCAGCGTTGAAGATAGGCTAGCGGGGAACTGGGGCACAGATACGCAGTATTTT. It specifies CSVEDRLAGNWGTDTQYF.

This chain joins TRBV5-4 and TRBJ2-3, with D possibly called TRBD1 or TRBD2 (6 bases each). CDR1 and CDR2 from the germline V gene are SGHNT and YYREEE (reference sequence). The CDR3 consists of 18 residues. With 4 bases removed from V and 2 bases from J, the gap between germline ends came to 23 bases. Here the CDR3 reads CASSPGGHHYISTDTQYF. CDR3 DNA: TGTGCCAGCAGCCCCGGGGGACACCACTACATTTCCACAGATACGCAGTATTTT.

The chain combines TRBV27 with TRBJ1-1; D is uncertain. CDR3 length equals 13 residues. Trimming pared 7 bases from V and 1 base from J, leaving 10 bases between. Germline-derived CDR1 and CDR2 are MNHEY and SMNVEV (reference sequence). The CDR3 here is CASTKGQNTEAFF. DNA of the CDR3: TGTGCCAGCACAAAGGGCCAGAACACTGAAGCTTTCTTT.

This clone was picked up one time. The chain links TRBV5-1 to TRBJ1-1; D is unclear. Germline assignment: CDR1 SGHRS and CDR2 YFSETQ. This CDR3 comprises 14 residues. The ends were cut back, 2 bases at V and 4 bases at J, with 12 bases in the middle. CDR3 sequence (DNA): TGCGCCAGCAGCTTAGGCAGCCCGGGCACTGAAGCTTTCTTT. This encodes CASSLGSPGTEAFF.

The chain recombines TRBV30 with TRBJ1-1; D is unresolved. From germline, CDR1 is GTSNPN and CDR2 SVGIG (reference sequence). V was clipped by 5 bases and J by 5 bases, with 18 bases between them. The CDR3 sequence is 14 residues long. CDR3 amino acids: CAWEPGQGRTEAFF. Here the CDR3 DNA reads TGTGCCTGGGAACCGGGCCAAGGAAGGACTGAAGCTTTCTTT. Supplemented by reference TRBV30 and TRBJ1-1, the full variable domain reads SQTIHQWPATLVQPVGSPLSLECTVEGTSNPNLYWYRQAAGRGLQLLFYSVGIGQISSEVPQNLSASRPQDRQFILSSKKLLLSDSGFYLCAWEPGQGRTEAFFGQGTRLTVV.

This clone was detected a few times. This chain joins TRBV11-1 and TRBJ2-7; 7 nucleotides line up with TRBD1. The length of the CDR3 is 13 residues. Per the germline V gene, CDR1 is SGHAT and CDR2 is FQDESV (reference sequence). V lost 5 bases and J lost 7; bases outside the gene matches: 8. CDR3 region: CASSIVPGQEQYF. CDR3 coding DNA: TGTGCCAGCAGCATCGTCCCGGGACAGGAGCAGTACTTC.

The chain joins TRBV6-5 to TRBJ2-5; TRBD1 aligns across 8 bases. The J segment lost 2 bases and the V segment lost 2 bases, leaving 4 bases of the junction unmatched. Germline CDR1 reads MNHEY; CDR2 reads SVGAGI. The CDR3 consists of 15 residues. The chain's CDR3 is CASSYRQGWQETQYF. CDR3 sequence (DNA): TGTGCCAGCAGTTACCGACAGGGGTGGCAAGAGACCCAGTACTTC.

CDR3 bases: TGTGCCAGCAGTGAGGGACTAGCGGACGGGCAGTTCTTC. Amino acid sequence: CASSEGLADGQFF. The gene calls are TRBV6-1 and TRBJ2-1; 11 bases line up with TRBD2. The V and J ends lost 3 bases and 12 bases, in that order; junction bases with no gene match: 4. The CDR3 loop spans 13 amino acids. Germline CDR1 MNHNS, CDR2 SASEGT.

V gene TRBV7-2 combines with J gene TRBJ2-1; tentatively, D is TRBD1 or TRBD2 (5 bases each). Per the germline V gene, CDR1 is SGHTA and CDR2 is FQGNSA. Trimming took 5 bases from V and 5 from J, leaving 10 bases between them. This CDR3 has 13 residues. CDR3 sequence: CASSLGRNNEQFF. The CDR3 DNA reads TGTGCCAGCAGCCTGGGACGGAACAATGAGCAGTTCTTC.

This clone was counted only a few times. The rearrangement joins TRBV2 to TRBJ2-3; weak D call: TRBD2 (6 bases). The CDR3 is made up of 12 amino acids. V was shortened by 4 bases and J by 6 bases, with 8 bases between the two germline ends. Per the germline V gene, CDR1 is SNHLY and CDR2 is FYNNEI. CDR3 sequence: CASSAGRDTQYF. The CDR3 nucleotides are TGTGCCAGCAGTGCAGGGAGGGATACGCAGTATTTT. The full variable domain, rest sourced from reference TRBV2 and TRBJ2-3, is EPEVTQTPSHQVTQMGQEVILRCVPISNHLYFYWYRQILGQKVEFLVSFYNNEISEKSEIFDDQFSVERPDGSNFTLKIRSTKLEDSAMYFCASSAGRDTQYFGPGTRLTVL.

V is TRBV7-2 and J is TRBJ2-1; TRBD1 matches at 8 bases. Germline V lookup: CDR1 SGHTA, CDR2 FQGNSA. With V trimmed by 0 bases and J by 10 bases, 5 bases remained unmatched. This CDR3 comprises 14 residues. CDR3 nucleotide sequence: TGTGCCAGCAGCTTAGCCTACCGGGACAGGGAGCAGTTCTTC. It is translated as CASSLAYRDREQFF.

The rearrangement links TRBV30 to TRBJ2-1; possible D gene TRBD2, 5 bases. Germline CDR1 GTSNPN, CDR2 SVGIG (reference sequence). Trimming stripped 1 base from V and 8 bases from J, with 18 bases between. This CDR3 is built from 15 residues. The CDR3 nucleotides are TGTGCCTGGAGTGCAGGTCTTTCAAGGCGGGATGAGCAGTTCTTC. This encodes CAWSAGLSRRDEQFF.

This chain joins TRBV30 and TRBJ2-1, with TRBD2 as a possible D gene (6 bases). Germline V lookup: CDR1 GTSNPN, CDR2 SVGIG (reference sequence). The CDR3 runs to 14 residues. Trimming shortened V by 4 bases and J by 7 bases, and 17 bases separated the two germline ends. The CDR3 DNA reads TGTGCCTGGATCGGGAGAAAGATGGTAAATGAGCAGTTCTTC. The encoded protein is CAWIGRKMVNEQFF.

This clone was counted between two and nine times. The chain joins TRBV29-1 to TRBJ2-5; 9 bases line up with TRBD2. This CDR3 is 14 amino acids long. CDR1 and CDR2 (germline): SQVTM, ANQGSEA. V gave up 6 bases and J gave up 5 bases; unmatched junction bases: 10. The CDR3 coding sequence is TGCAGCGTAGCAGGTATAGCGGGAGCCGAGACCCAGTACTTC. The encoded protein is CSVAGIAGAETQYF. Full variable domain (missing parts from reference TRBV29-1 and TRBJ2-5): SAVISQKPSRDICQRGTSLTIQCQVDSQVTMMFWYRQQPGQSLTLIATANQGSEATYESGFVIDKFPISRPNLTFSTLTVSNMSPEDSSIYLCSVAGIAGAETQYFGPGTRLLVL.

The gene calls are TRBV19 and TRBJ2-7, with a tentative D call TRBD1 (6 bases). CDR3 length: 15 amino acids. V was trimmed by 5 bases and J by 2 bases, leaving 16 bases between them. From germline, CDR1 is LNHDA and CDR2 SQIVND (reference sequence). CDR3 protein: CASSPRRGLPYEQYF. In nucleotides, the CDR3 is TGTGCCAGTAGTCCCCGCAGGGGCCTTCCCTACGAGCAGTACTTC.